Below are 6 T cell receptor beta chains sequenced from a single sample in a study of blood T cells in healthy people across ages. A J-beta primer mix and a sample-barcoded 5' primer were used in a second PCR of roughly 6 to 12 cycles. TCRdb recomputed calls from the 5' RACE reads with MiXCR, one row per CDR3 protein. The sample contains 1.6 million or so distinct CDR3 sequences, about 35% of which appear only once. Material for sequencing was blood. The receptors originated from a woman in her thirties in good health.

This clonotype was detected ten times or more. The chain has TRBV29-1 and TRBJ2-3, with no clear D. V lost 4 bases and J lost 2, with 10 bases in between. The CDR3 sequence is 13 residues long. The V gene's germline CDR1 is SQVTM and CDR2 ANQGSEA. The DNA for the CDR3 is TGCAGCGTTGTACGTCAGGACACAGATACGCAGTATTTT. Protein: CSVVRQDTDTQYF.

This clonotype was found a few times. The rearrangement joins TRBV5-1 to TRBJ1-2; perhaps TRBD1 as D (6 bases). Germline loops: CDR1 SGHRS, CDR2 YFSETQ. The CDR3 runs to 15 residues. Trimming stripped 0 bases from V and 4 bases from J, with 13 bases between. The CDR3 DNA is TGCGCCAGCAGCTTGGAGGGGGGCGCAGGCTATGGCTACACCTTC. Translation gives CASSLEGGAGYGYTF.

The chain has TRBV10-3 and TRBJ2-1, with TRBD2 as a possible D gene (5 bases). Trimming shortened V by 2 bases and J by 0 bases, and 8 bases separated the two germline ends. Germline CDR1 ENHRY, CDR2 SYGVKD. The CDR3 has 15 residues. This chain's CDR3 is CAISEGTSSYNEQFF. CDR3 coding DNA: TGTGCCATCAGTGAGGGTACTAGCTCCTACAATGAGCAGTTCTTC.

This clonotype was counted only a few times. V and J are TRBV4-1 and TRBJ1-2; a possible D gene is TRBD1 (6 bases). The CDR3 loop spans 16 amino acids. Trimming shortened V by 6 bases and J by 6 bases, and 23 bases separated the two germline ends. CDR1 and CDR2 from the germline V gene are MGHRA and YSYEKL. The CDR3 region has the DNA TGCGCCAGCAGTCCCGCCGGGACCCCAGGGGACGATGGCTACACCTTC. Translation: CASSPAGTPGDDGYTF.

The chain uses TRBV3-1 and TRBJ2-1; TRBD2 might be the D (5 bases). The CDR3 has 17 residues. Per germline, CDR1 LGHDT and CDR2 YNNKEL (reference sequence). The V end was cut by 0 bases, the J end by 6 bases, with 18 bases between. CDR3 sequence (DNA): TGTGCCAGCAGCCAAGAAGGCCCGCTGGCGGGTGGCAATGAGCAGTTCTTC. Its protein product is CASSQEGPLAGGNEQFF.

This clonotype was picked up many times. The chain has TRBV29-1 and TRBJ2-3; perhaps TRBD1 as D (5 bases). From germline, CDR1 is SQVTM and CDR2 ANQGSEA. The CDR3 is 12 amino acids. V was pared by 5 bases and J by 5 bases, with 11 bases between. The CDR3 bases are TGCAGCGTTCGTCCTAGGGGAGATACGCAGTATTTT. Protein product: CSVRPRGDTQYF.